Listed here are 4 T cell receptor beta chains from one sample, sequenced in a study of OX40 agonist ivuxolimab in advanced cancers. Clones were sequenced by immunoSEQ multiplex PCR, and TCRdb holds only the in-frame ones, with some missing. The sample holds 52,000 or so clones, 84% seen once. Sequenced here: CD4+ or CD8+ T cells sorted from blood, sampled in a trial of the OX40 agonist ivuxolimab. These receptors came from an adult with an advanced solid tumor such as melanoma, head and neck, liver or kidney cancer.

V gene TRBV27 combines with J gene TRBJ2-5; D ambiguous. The CDR3 is 12 amino acids. Germline V CDR1 and CDR2: MNHEY, SMNVEV (reference sequence). V dropped 8 bases and J dropped 5 bases, with 12 bases sitting between them. The DNA of the CDR3 is TGTGCCAGCGACCGTTGGCGGGAGACCCAGTACTTC. This translates into CASDRWRETQYF.

CDR3 residues: CASSIPNRGDGETQYF. The CDR3 DNA follows: TGTGCCAGTAGTATACCGAACAGAGGGGACGGAGAGACCCAGTACTTC. The chain is built from TRBV19 and TRBJ2-5; the D call may be TRBD1 or TRBD2 (5 bases each). Germline V gene data show CDR1 as LNHDA and CDR2 as SQIVND (reference sequence). The germline V and J ends were trimmed by 2 bases and 4 bases, with 17 bases remaining between them. This CDR3 is 16 amino acids long.

This clone was picked up a small number of times. The rearrangement uses TRBV5-4 and TRBJ2-1; 9 nucleotides align to TRBD2. The CDR3 runs to 16 residues. CDR1 SGHNT and CDR2 YYREEE come from the germline V gene (reference sequence). The CDR3 coding sequence is TGTGCTTGGAGGGCGGGGGGGACCAGCTCCTACAATGAGCAGTTCTTC. It encodes CAWRAGGTSSYNEQFF.

This clone has only a few counts. The chain combines TRBV7-2 with TRBJ1-4; D remains ambiguous. Germline CDR1 is SGHTA and CDR2 is FQGNSA. The CDR3 is 15 amino acids. V shed 8 bases and J shed 1 base, with 14 bases lying between them. The CDR3 nucleotides are TGTGCCAGCGGCCGAGCCGTCGGAACTAATGAAAAACTGTTTTTT. Translated: CASGRAVGTNEKLFF.